The 27 T cell receptor beta chains listed next were all sequenced from one sample in a study of blood T cell repertoires in COVID-19. Clones were read by immunoSEQ multiplex PCR, and TCRdb kept only the in-frame ones, dropping some. The profile shows 250,000 to 300,000 clones, more than 75% of them singletons. The sequencing input was PBMCs or T cells enriched from blood (not recorded which). The receptors derive from a woman aged 55-69 years in a cohort exposed to, infected with or recovered from COVID-19 (not recorded which).

This clone was found once. V gene TRBV13 combines with J gene TRBJ2-5, with a tentative D call TRBD1 (5 bases). The CDR3 runs 14 residues. Germline values: CDR1 PRHDT, CDR2 FYEKMQ (reference sequence). Deletions cut 0 bases from V and 3 bases from J, with 8 bases between. The CDR3 reads CASSLGTREETQYF. In DNA, the CDR3 is TGTGCCAGCAGCTTAGGTACCAGGGAAGAGACCCAGTACTTC.

The chain carries TRBV5-6 and TRBJ2-1; the match to TRBD2 covers 8 bases. Germline V lookup: CDR1 SGHDT, CDR2 YYEEEE. The CDR3 has 15 amino acids. V dropped 4 bases and J dropped 2; count of bases not matched to a gene: 5. The CDR3 DNA follows: TGTGCCAGCAGCGTAGCGGGACGGGCCTACAATGAGCAGTTCTTC. It translates to CASSVAGRAYNEQFF.

The chain links TRBV5-8 to TRBJ2-1, with 8 bases aligning to TRBD1. V lost 6 bases, J lost 4 bases, and 6 bases stayed unmatched. Per the germline V gene, CDR1 is SGHTS and CDR2 is YDEGEE. The CDR3 runs 14 residues. The CDR3 region is CASTYRGSYNEQFF. The CDR3 DNA sequence: TGTGCCAGCACCTACAGGGGGAGTTACAATGAGCAGTTCTTC.

The chain links TRBV7-2 to TRBJ2-5; 7 bases agree with TRBD2. Germline lookup yields CDR1 SGHTA and CDR2 FQGNSA. V dropped 2 bases and J dropped 9; count of bases not matched to a gene: 6. The CDR3 sequence is 13 residues long. CDR3 sequence reads: CASSLQRGGSQYF. The CDR3 region has the DNA TGTGCCAGCAGCTTACAAAGGGGAGGGTCCCAGTACTTC.

The genes are TRBV6-2 or TRBV6-3 and TRBJ2-5; no firm D call. The germline V gene encodes CDR1 MNHEY and CDR2 SVGEGT. The V end was cut by 2 bases, the J end by 3 bases, with 10 bases between. The CDR3 has 14 amino acids. CDR3 residues: CASSYVVRKETQYF. In DNA, the CDR3 is TGTGCCAGCAGTTACGTCGTGCGTAAAGAGACCCAGTACTTC.

This chain joins TRBV2 and TRBJ2-7, with D perhaps TRBD2 (5 bases). The germline CDR1 and CDR2 sequences are SNHLY and FYNNEI. The CDR3 runs to 12 residues. The V gene lost 2 bases and the J gene lost 4 bases, with 6 bases spanning the gap. The CDR3 coding sequence is TGTGCCAGCAGTGAACGCGGGTACGAGCAGTACTTC. Translation gives CASSERGYEQYF.

The sample holds one count of this clone. This chain connects TRBV2 to TRBJ2-2; D may be TRBD2 (5 bases). The CDR3 runs 12 residues. From germline, CDR1 is SNHLY and CDR2 FYNNEI. V was shortened by 4 bases and J by 6 bases, with 6 bases between the two germline ends. CDR3 sequence reads: CASSGRAGELFF. CDR3 sequence (DNA): TGTGCCAGCAGTGGGCGGGCCGGGGAGCTGTTTTTT.

The rearrangement uses TRBV7-2 and TRBJ1-5, with D maybe TRBD1 (6 bases). The CDR3 totals 15 residues. The ends were cut back, 2 bases at V and 1 base at J, with 9 bases in the middle. The V gene's germline CDR1 is SGHTA and CDR2 FQGNSA. The CDR3 region has the DNA TGTGCCAGCAGCTTAAGGGGGGGAAGCAATCAGCCCCAGCATTTT. Translating it yields CASSLRGGSNQPQHF. The full variable domain, in which reference TRBV7-2 and TRBJ1-5 provide the parts outside the CDR3, is GAGVSQSPSNKVTEKGKDVELRCDPISGHTALYWYRQSLGQGLEFLIYFQGNSAPDKSGLPSDRFSAERTGGSVSTLTIQRTQQEDSAVYLCASSLRGGSNQPQHFGDGTRLSIL.

J is TRBJ1-1 and V is TRBV2; D ambiguous. This CDR3 spans 15 amino acids. The V and J ends lost 2 bases and 4 bases respectively, with 14 bases between them. CDR1 and CDR2 from the germline V gene are SNHLY and FYNNEI. The CDR3, as DNA: TGTGCCAGCAGTGAATATCGGGGAATCGGCACTGAAGCTTTCTTT. Amino acids: CASSEYRGIGTEAFF.

The chain combines TRBV15 with TRBJ2-5; D is unclear. CDR1 is LNHNV, CDR2 YYDKDF, per germline (reference sequence). Trimming left V 6 bases short and J 2 bases short, with 13 bases between. This CDR3 has 14 residues. CDR3 nucleotide sequence: TGTGCCACCAGAGGTACTCGACTTCAAGAGACCCAGTACTTC. Its translation: CATRGTRLQETQYF.

The chain has TRBV10-3 and TRBJ2-1; 14 bases agree with TRBD2. J gave up 4 bases and V 2 bases, and 7 bases lay outside the gene matches. The CDR3 length is 18 residues. The V gene's germline CDR1 is ENHRY and CDR2 SYGVKD. CDR3 coding DNA: TGTGCCATCAGTGAGCCCCTGGGACTAGCGGGAGAGTACAATGAGCAGTTCTTC. Translating gives CAISEPLGLAGEYNEQFF.

The chain joins TRBV28 to TRBJ2-6; no definite D call. The CDR3 spans 13 residues. Deletions cut 6 bases from V and 5 bases from J, with 8 bases between. CDR1 MDHEN and CDR2 SYDVKM come from the germline V gene. The DNA for the CDR3 is TGTGCCAGCAGCTCGACTTGGGCCAACGTCCTGACTTTC. This translates into CASSSTWANVLTF. The full variable domain, in which reference TRBV28 and TRBJ2-6 provide the parts outside the CDR3, is DVKVTQSSRYLVKRTGEKVFLECVQDMDHENMFWYRQDPGLGLRLIYFSYDVKMKEKGDIPEGYSVSREKKERFSLILESASTNQTSMYLCASSSTWANVLTFGAGSRLTVL.

This chain connects TRBV24-1 to TRBJ2-3, with 12 bases aligning to TRBD1. Germline V CDR1 and CDR2: KGHDR, SFDVKD. This CDR3 comprises 16 residues. The V gene end was trimmed by 4 bases and the J gene end by 5 bases; junction bases not matched to a gene: 6. The CDR3 region is CATSDWDRGQVDTQYF. The CDR3 DNA is TGTGCCACCAGTGACTGGGACAGGGGGCAAGTAGATACGCAGTATTTT.

The genes are TRBV9 and TRBJ2-5; D is unresolved. V lost 2 bases and J lost 5, with 10 bases in between. The CDR3 contains 13 residues. Germline assignment: CDR1 SGDLS and CDR2 YYNGEE. The CDR3, as DNA: TGTGCCAGCAGCGTCGCAGGTGGGGAGACCCAGTACTTC. Translating it yields CASSVAGGETQYF.

V usage is TRBV28 and J usage is TRBJ2-7, with 8 bases that match TRBD1. The V and J ends lost 3 bases and 5 bases, in that order; junction bases with no gene match: 3. Germline V gene lookup returns CDR1 MDHEN and CDR2 SYDVKM. This CDR3 region has 13 residues. As DNA, the CDR3 is TGTGCCAGCAGTTTGGACAGGGCGCACGAGCAGTACTTC. Residues: CASSLDRAHEQYF.

The rearrangement links TRBV27 to TRBJ1-5, with TRBD1 matching 9 bases. Germline CDR1 is MNHEY and CDR2 is SMNVEV (reference sequence). With V trimmed by 4 bases and J by 4 bases, 5 bases remained unmatched. The CDR3 has 15 amino acids. CDR3 protein: CASSSQGAGNQPQHF. The CDR3 DNA is TGTGCCAGCAGTTCACAGGGGGCGGGGAATCAGCCCCAGCATTTT.

Details on this clone: A junction boundary mismatches the germline segment, possibly from a read error. The rearrangement joins TRBV7-7 to TRBJ2-2, with 9 positions matching TRBD2. CDR1 SSHAT and CDR2 FNYEAQ come from the germline V gene (reference sequence). This CDR3 has 15 amino acids. The CDR3 DNA is TGTGCTAGCAGCTCAAGTAGCGGGAGAACCGGGGAGCTGTTTTTT. It translates to CASSSSSGRTGELFF.

V gene TRBV5-5 combines with J gene TRBJ1-6; D is perhaps TRBD1 (5 bases). V lost 6 bases and J lost 6, with 16 bases in between. CDR1 and CDR2 (germline): SGHKS, YYEKEE (reference sequence). This CDR3 has 15 residues. This CDR3 is CASTPVRQLNSPLHF. The CDR3 region has the DNA TGTGCCAGCACCCCTGTACGACAGCTTAATTCACCCCTCCACTTT.

The V call is TRBV12-3 or TRBV12-4, the J call TRBJ1-5; TRBD1 aligns across 7 bases. This CDR3 has 13 residues. V lost 7 bases, J lost 8 bases, and 8 bases stayed unmatched. The CDR3 protein is CASNKGAREPQHF. CDR3 DNA: TGTGCCAGCAACAAGGGGGCGCGTGAGCCCCAGCATTTT.

The chain links TRBV9 to TRBJ1-4; TRBD1 is a possible D gene (5 bases). Germline CDR1 is SGDLS and CDR2 is YYNGEE. The CDR3 has 17 residues. V was pared by 0 bases and J by 2 bases, with 14 bases between. The CDR3 bases are TGTGCCAGCAGCGTAGACAGGAAGGGCATCACTAATGAAAAACTGTTTTTT. Translating it yields CASSVDRKGITNEKLFF.

The chain recombines TRBV10-1 with TRBJ1-1, with D perhaps matching TRBD1 (5 bases). The CDR3 has 13 residues. The germline V and J ends were trimmed by 6 bases and 5 bases, with 13 bases remaining between them. Looked up from germline, CDR1 is WNHNN and CDR2 is SYGVQD (reference sequence). The CDR3 DNA follows: TGCGCCAGCAGCTTGGGAGGGGTGACTGAAGCTTTCTTT. Encoded protein: CASSLGGVTEAFF.

The chain couples TRBV18 to TRBJ1-3; no clear D gene. The CDR3 runs to 17 residues. The germline V gene encodes CDR1 KGHSH and CDR2 LQKENI. The V end lost 0 bases, the J end lost 4 bases, and 16 bases lay between the germline ends. CDR3 residues: CASSPPWLQVSGNTIYF. CDR3 DNA sequence: TGTGCCAGCTCACCACCGTGGCTGCAGGTGTCAGGAAACACCATATATTTT.

The rearrangement uses TRBV10-3 and TRBJ1-5; 7 nucleotides agree with TRBD1. The CDR3 is made up of 13 amino acids. Trimming at V came to 11 bases and at J to 3 bases, leaving 7 bases not matched to a gene. The V gene's germline CDR1 is ENHRY and CDR2 SYGVKD. The CDR3 here is CAGRGEVNQPQHF. For the CDR3, the DNA is TGTGCCGGCAGGGGGGAGGTCAATCAGCCCCAGCATTTT.

The chain couples TRBV18 to TRBJ1-2; 8 nucleotides line up with TRBD1. The CDR3 covers 15 residues. The V gene end was trimmed by 3 bases and the J gene end by 3 bases; junction bases not matched to a gene: 6. The germline V gene has CDR1 KGHSH and CDR2 LQKENI. This CDR3 is CASSPWTGPDYGYTF. The CDR3 coding sequence is TGTGCCAGCTCACCGTGGACAGGGCCGGACTATGGCTACACCTTC.

The chain links TRBV9 to TRBJ2-1, with TRBD2 matching 10 bases. V was pared by 3 bases and J by 6 bases, with 15 bases of the junction left unmatched. There are 18 residues in the CDR3. Looked up from germline, CDR1 is SGDLS and CDR2 is YYNGEE. The DNA of the CDR3 is TGTGCCAGCAGCGGACAGCGGGGTAGCGGGAGGTCCGGCAATGAGCAGTTCTTC. Amino acids: CASSGQRGSGRSGNEQFF.

V gene TRBV6-7 combines with J gene TRBJ2-6; D may be TRBD1 (7 bases). TRBV6-7 is given ORF status, its function remaining uncertain. The V end was cut by 5 bases, the J end by 1 base, with 24 bases between. This CDR3 comprises 20 residues. CDR3 sequence (DNA): TGTGCCAGCAGTGAAGGAGGGTGGATGGCAGGGGGGTCTGGGGCCAACGTCCTGACTTTC. Translated: CASSEGGWMAGGSGANVLTF.

The gene calls are TRBV9 and TRBJ2-5; possibly TRBD2 for D (5 bases). This CDR3 contains 15 residues. CDR1 and CDR2 from the germline V gene are SGDLS and YYNGEE. Trimming left V 0 bases short and J 5 bases short, with 14 bases between. Here the CDR3 DNA reads TGTGCCAGCAGCGTAGACCCCGGGATGGGGGAGACCCAGTACTTC. It codes for CASSVDPGMGETQYF. Using reference TRBV9 and TRBJ2-5 for the parts outside the CDR3, the full variable domain is DSGVTQTPKHLITATGQRVTLRCSPRSGDLSVYWYQQSLDQGLQFLIQYYNGEERAKGNILERFSAQQFPDLHSELNLSSLELGDSALYFCASSVDPGMGETQYFGPGTRLLVL.